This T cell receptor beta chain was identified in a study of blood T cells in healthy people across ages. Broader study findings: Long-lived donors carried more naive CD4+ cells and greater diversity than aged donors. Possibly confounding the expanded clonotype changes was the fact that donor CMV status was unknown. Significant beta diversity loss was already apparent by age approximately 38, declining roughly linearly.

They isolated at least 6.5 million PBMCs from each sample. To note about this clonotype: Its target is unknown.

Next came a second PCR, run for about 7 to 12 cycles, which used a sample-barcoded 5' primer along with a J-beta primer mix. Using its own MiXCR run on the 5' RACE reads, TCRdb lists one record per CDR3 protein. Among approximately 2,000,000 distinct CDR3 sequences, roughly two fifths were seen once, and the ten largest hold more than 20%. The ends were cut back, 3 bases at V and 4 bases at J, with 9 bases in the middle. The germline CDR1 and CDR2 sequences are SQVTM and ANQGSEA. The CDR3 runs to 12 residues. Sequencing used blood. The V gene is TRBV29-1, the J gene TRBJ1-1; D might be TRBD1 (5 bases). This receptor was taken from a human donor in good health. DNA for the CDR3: TGCAGCGTTGAGTCAGGGAGCACTGAAGCTTTCTTT. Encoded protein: CSVESGSTEAFF.